These 10 T cell receptor beta chains were sequenced from one sample in a study of T cell changes during pregnancy in multiple sclerosis. This table comes from immunoSEQ multiplex PCR, and its TCRdb copy is limited to in-frame clones, with some not included. The sample contains under 55,000 clones, over 90% of which appear only once. This sample comprised CD4+ T cells from peripheral blood mononuclear cells, obtained after pregnancy. The receptors were gathered from a female donor in good health, enrolled as a control in a pregnancy study.

V and J are TRBV13 and TRBJ2-2; a possible D gene is TRBD1 (6 bases). Germline lookup yields CDR1 PRHDT and CDR2 FYEKMQ (reference sequence). V dropped 7 bases and J dropped 7 bases, with 16 bases sitting between them. The CDR3 totals 14 residues. This CDR3 is CASTNLQGNGELFF. CDR3 nucleotide sequence: TGTGCCAGCACGAACCTTCAGGGGAACGGGGAGCTGTTTTTT.

The rearrangement links TRBV19 to TRBJ1-5; weak D call: TRBD1 (5 bases). The germline V gene has CDR1 LNHDA and CDR2 SQIVND (reference sequence). The CDR3 consists of 19 residues. Trimming removed 4 bases from V and 2 bases from J, with 24 bases in between. The chain's CDR3 is CASSTRGTRGGRGNQPQHF. CDR3 DNA: TGTGCCAGTAGTACTAGGGGCACTCGGGGAGGGCGAGGCAATCAGCCCCAGCATTTT.

The chain recombines TRBV7-2 with TRBJ1-5; D gene ambiguous. The V end lost 7 bases, the J end lost 4 bases, and 11 bases lay between the germline ends. Germline assignment: CDR1 SGHTA and CDR2 FQGNSA. There are 13 residues in the CDR3. CDR3 DNA: TGTGCCAGCACCGAGGTTCTTAATCAGCCCCAGCATTTT. This encodes CASTEVLNQPQHF.

The chain joins TRBV29-1 to TRBJ2-5; no definite D call. V lost 7 bases and J lost 3, with 6 bases in between. The CDR3 extends over 10 amino acids. Germline CDR1 is SQVTM and CDR2 is ANQGSEA. The CDR3 DNA reads as TGCAGCGACCCAGAAGAGACCCAGTACTTC. Its translation: CSDPEETQYF.

The chain employs TRBV14 and TRBJ2-7; 10 nucleotides align to TRBD2. With V trimmed by 3 bases and J by 2 bases, 7 bases remained unmatched. The germline gives CDR1 SGHDN, CDR2 FVKESK. The CDR3 extends over 16 amino acids. The chain's CDR3 is CASSHTGTSVTYEQYF. The CDR3 bases are TGTGCCAGCAGCCATACCGGGACTAGCGTGACCTACGAGCAGTACTTC.

CDR3 sequence reads: CASSVVLQGSTGELFF. The CDR3, as DNA: TGTGCCAGCAGCGTAGTACTGCAGGGCAGCACCGGGGAGCTGTTTTTT. The gene calls are TRBV9 and TRBJ2-2, with TRBD1 as a possible D gene (5 bases). Germline V gives CDR1 SGDLS, CDR2 YYNGEE. The germline V and J ends were trimmed by 0 bases and 4 bases, with 13 bases remaining between them. This CDR3 is 16 amino acids long.

This chain links TRBV7-8 with TRBJ1-5; 8 nucleotides match TRBD1. Germline V lookup: CDR1 SGHVS, CDR2 FQNEAQ. V lost 4 bases and J lost 0; bases outside the gene matches: 2. This CDR3 is built from 15 residues. The DNA for the CDR3 is TGTGCCAGCAGCTCCGACAGGGGTAGCAATCAGCCCCAGCATTTT. This gives the protein CASSSDRGSNQPQHF.

Of note for this clone: The same CDR3 also results from other DNA sequences found in this sample. The chain recombines TRBV6-1 with TRBJ2-3, with 10 bases matching TRBD2. The CDR3 sequence is 15 residues long. The ends lost 6 bases at V and 1 base at J; junction bases unmatched: 4. The germline V gene encodes CDR1 MNHNS and CDR2 SASEGT. The CDR3 spells CASRPGTSGTDTQYF. The CDR3 nucleotides are TGTGCCAGCAGACCCGGGACTAGCGGCACAGATACGCAGTATTTT.

The chain joins TRBV7-3 to TRBJ2-3, with 8 nucleotides matching TRBD2. J was trimmed by 5 bases and V by 4 bases; bases with no gene match: 17. This CDR3 is built from 18 residues. Germline CDR1 SGHTA, CDR2 FQGTGA. CDR3 loop: CASSSFSGVAGTGDTQYF. The CDR3 DNA reads TGTGCCAGCAGCTCATTCTCCGGGGTAGCGGGGACTGGAGATACGCAGTATTTT.

This chain uses TRBV2 with TRBJ1-6; TRBD1 might be the D (5 bases). The CDR3 totals 13 residues. CDR1 is SNHLY and CDR2 is FYNNEI in the germline V gene. The DNA for the CDR3 is TGTGGTTCGGGGGAAGGGTCAAATTCACCCCTCCACTTT. Its protein is CGSGEGSNSPLHF.